This T cell receptor (beta chain) appears in the sequencing data of a study of T-cell memory formation after mild COVID-19. This clonotype appeared many times. Its antigen is undetermined. Study-level findings and limits: Prior to infection, memory already included some responding clones, suggesting cross-reactive memory joined.

TCRdb ran MiXCR on the 5' RACE reads and lists one entry per CDR3 protein. The sample lists more than 25,000 distinct CDR3 sequences; approximately 16% were seen once. Per the germline V gene, CDR1 is SGHRS and CDR2 is YFSETQ. The CDR3 is made up of 16 amino acids. V shed 3 bases and J 8 bases; nucleotides not matched to a gene: 11. The chain couples TRBV5-1 to TRBJ2-1; TRBD1 aligns across 10 bases. The sample comprised PBMCs or a T cell subset sorted from them (not recorded which). This receptor was obtained from an adult who had mild COVID-19 (a few samples of this study predate the infection). Cell type and time point are not known. This CDR3 reads CASSYTGTGVGDEQFF. The DNA for the CDR3 is TGCGCCAGCAGCTACACCGGGACAGGGGTGGGCGATGAGCAGTTCTTC.